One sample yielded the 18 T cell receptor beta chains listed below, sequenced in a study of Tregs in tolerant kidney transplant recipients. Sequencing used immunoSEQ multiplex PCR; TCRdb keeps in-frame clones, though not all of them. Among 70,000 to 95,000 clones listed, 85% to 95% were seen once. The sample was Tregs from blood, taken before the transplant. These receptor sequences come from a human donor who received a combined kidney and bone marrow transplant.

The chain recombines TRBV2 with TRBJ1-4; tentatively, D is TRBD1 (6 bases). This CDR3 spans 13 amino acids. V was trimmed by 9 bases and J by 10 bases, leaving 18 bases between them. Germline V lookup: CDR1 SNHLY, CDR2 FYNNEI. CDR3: CARESPEGGKLFF. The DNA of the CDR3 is TGTGCCAGAGAATCCCCCGAGGGGGGAAAACTGTTTTTT.

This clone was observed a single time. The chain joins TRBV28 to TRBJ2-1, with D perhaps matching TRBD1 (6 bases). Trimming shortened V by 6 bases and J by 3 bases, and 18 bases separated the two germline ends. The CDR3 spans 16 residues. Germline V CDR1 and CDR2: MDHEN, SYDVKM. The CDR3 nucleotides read TGTGCCAGCAGCTCTATGGGGCAGGGGAACTACAATGAGCAGTTCTTC. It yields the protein CASSSMGQGNYNEQFF.

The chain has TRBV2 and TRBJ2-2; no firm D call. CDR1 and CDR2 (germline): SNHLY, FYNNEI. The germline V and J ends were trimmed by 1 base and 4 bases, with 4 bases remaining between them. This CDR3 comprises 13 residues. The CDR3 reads CASSEEGTGELFF. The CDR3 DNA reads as TGTGCCAGCAGTGAAGAGGGCACCGGGGAGCTGTTTTTT.

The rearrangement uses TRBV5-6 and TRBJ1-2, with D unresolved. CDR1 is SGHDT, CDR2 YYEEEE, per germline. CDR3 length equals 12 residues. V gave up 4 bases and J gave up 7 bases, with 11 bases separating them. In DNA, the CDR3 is TGTGCCAGCAGCCCGCGGGTGGGTGGCTACACCTTC. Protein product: CASSPRVGGYTF. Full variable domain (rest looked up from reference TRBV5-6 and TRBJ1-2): DAGVTQSPTHLIKTRGQQVTLRCSPKSGHDTVSWYQQALGQGPQFIFQYYEEEERQRGNFPDRFSGHQFPNYSSELNVNALLLGDSALYLCASSPRVGGYTFGSGTRLTVV.

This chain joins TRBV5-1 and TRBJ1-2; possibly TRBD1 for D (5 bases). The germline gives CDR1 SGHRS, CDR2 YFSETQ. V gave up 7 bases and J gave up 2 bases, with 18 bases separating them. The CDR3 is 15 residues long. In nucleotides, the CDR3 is TGCGCCAGCCGTCGAGACAGTACGTCGAACTATGGCTACACCTTC. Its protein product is CASRRDSTSNYGYTF.

CDR3 bases: TGTGCCAGCAGCCCGCGGACAGGGCTAAACACCGGGGAGCTGTTTTTT. Translating it yields CASSPRTGLNTGELFF. V is TRBV7-8 and J is TRBJ2-2, with TRBD1 matching over 8 bases. Germline loops: CDR1 SGHVS, CDR2 FQNEAQ. Unmatched junction bases numbered 7, after V lost 5 bases and J lost 2 bases. The CDR3 contains 16 residues.

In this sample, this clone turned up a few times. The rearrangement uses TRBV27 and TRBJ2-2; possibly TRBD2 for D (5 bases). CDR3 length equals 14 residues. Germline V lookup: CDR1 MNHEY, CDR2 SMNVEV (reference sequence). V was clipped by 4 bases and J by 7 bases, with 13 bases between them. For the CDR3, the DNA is TGTGCCAGCAGTTCCACGCGAGGAGGCGGGGAGCTGTTTTTT. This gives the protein CASSSTRGGGELFF.

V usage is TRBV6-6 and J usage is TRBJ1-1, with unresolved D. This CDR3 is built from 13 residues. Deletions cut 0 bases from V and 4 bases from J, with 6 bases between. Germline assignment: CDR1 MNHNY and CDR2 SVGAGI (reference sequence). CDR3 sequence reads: CASSYSRATEAFF. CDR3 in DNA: TGTGCCAGCAGTTACTCAAGGGCCACTGAAGCTTTCTTT.

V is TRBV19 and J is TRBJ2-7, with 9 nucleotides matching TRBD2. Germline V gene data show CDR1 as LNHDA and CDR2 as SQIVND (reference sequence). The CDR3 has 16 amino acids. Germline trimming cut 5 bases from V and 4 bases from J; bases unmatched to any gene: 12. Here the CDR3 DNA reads TGTGCCAGTAGTCCGTCCTTTAGCGGGAGTAAGTACGAGCAGTACTTC. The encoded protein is CASSPSFSGSKYEQYF.

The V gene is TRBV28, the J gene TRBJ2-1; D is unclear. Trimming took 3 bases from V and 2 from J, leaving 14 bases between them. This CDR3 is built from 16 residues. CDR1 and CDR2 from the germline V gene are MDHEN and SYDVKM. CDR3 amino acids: CASSFASLEAYNEQFF. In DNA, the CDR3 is TGTGCCAGCAGTTTTGCCTCCCTTGAGGCCTACAATGAGCAGTTCTTC.

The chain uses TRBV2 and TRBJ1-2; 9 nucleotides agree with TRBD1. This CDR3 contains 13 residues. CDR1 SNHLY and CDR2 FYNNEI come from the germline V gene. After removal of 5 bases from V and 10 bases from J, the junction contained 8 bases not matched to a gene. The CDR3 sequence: CASSYADRGVYTF. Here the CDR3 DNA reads TGTGCCAGCAGTTACGCGGACAGGGGAGTCTACACCTTC.

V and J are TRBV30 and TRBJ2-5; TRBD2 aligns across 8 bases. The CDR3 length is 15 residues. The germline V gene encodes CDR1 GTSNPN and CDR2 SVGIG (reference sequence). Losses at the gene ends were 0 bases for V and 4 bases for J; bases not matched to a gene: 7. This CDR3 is CAWSVGVSGIETQYF. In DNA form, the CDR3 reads TGTGCCTGGAGTGTAGGGGTTAGCGGGATAGAGACCCAGTACTTC.

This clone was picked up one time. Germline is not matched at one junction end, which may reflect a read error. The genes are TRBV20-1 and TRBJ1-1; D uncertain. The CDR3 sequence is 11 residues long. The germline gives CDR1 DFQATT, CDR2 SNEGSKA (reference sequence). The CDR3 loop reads CSASTYSGVSF. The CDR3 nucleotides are TGCAGTGCCTCCACCTATTCTGGGGTGTCCTTT.

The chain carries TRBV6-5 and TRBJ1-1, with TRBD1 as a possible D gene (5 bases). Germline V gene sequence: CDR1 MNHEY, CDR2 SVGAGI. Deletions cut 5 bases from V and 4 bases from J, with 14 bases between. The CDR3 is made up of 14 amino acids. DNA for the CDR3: TGTGCCAGCAGTGATCAGGGTACGGGCACTGAAGCTTTCTTT. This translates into CASSDQGTGTEAFF.

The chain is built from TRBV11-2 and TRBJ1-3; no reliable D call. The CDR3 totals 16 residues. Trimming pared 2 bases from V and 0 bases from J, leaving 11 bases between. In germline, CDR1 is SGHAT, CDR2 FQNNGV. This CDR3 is CASSLSNLGSGNTIYF. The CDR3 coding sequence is TGTGCCAGCAGCTTATCTAATCTGGGCTCTGGAAACACCATATATTTT.

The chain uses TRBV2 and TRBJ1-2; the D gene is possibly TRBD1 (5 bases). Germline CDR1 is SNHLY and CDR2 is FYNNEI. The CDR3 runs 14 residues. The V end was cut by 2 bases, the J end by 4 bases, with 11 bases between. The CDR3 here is CASSERAGTYGYTF. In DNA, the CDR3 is TGTGCCAGCAGTGAAAGGGCAGGGACCTATGGCTACACCTTC.

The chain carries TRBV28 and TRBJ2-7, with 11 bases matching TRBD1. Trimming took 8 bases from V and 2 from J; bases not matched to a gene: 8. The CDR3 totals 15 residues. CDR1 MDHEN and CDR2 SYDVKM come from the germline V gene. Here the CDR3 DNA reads TGTGCCAGCCTTAACTCGGGACAGGGGGCCTACGAGCAGTACTTC. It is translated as CASLNSGQGAYEQYF.

CDR3 residues: CASSLHRDTLLDEQFF. CDR3 nucleotides: TGTGCCAGCAGCTTACATAGGGACACTCTACTCGATGAGCAGTTCTTC. The chain links TRBV11-2 to TRBJ2-1; weak D call: TRBD1 (6 bases). The CDR3 length is 16 residues. The germline V gene encodes CDR1 SGHAT and CDR2 FQNNGV. Trimming shortened V by 2 bases and J by 8 bases, and 19 bases separated the two germline ends.